Shown below are 29 T cell receptor beta chains from a single sample sequenced in a study of siplizumab effects on memory and regulatory T cells. Antigens for these TCRs are unknown. Some clones are missing from TCRdb's copy, which holds only in-frame ones; the method was immunoSEQ multiplex PCR. Of about 10,000 clones in the sample, approximately 40% were seen once. The cells of the mixed lymphocyte reaction underwent a roughly 6-day coculture at 37°C. The sample comprised CFSE-low (dividing) CD8+ T cells sorted from an allogeneic mixed lymphocyte reaction. These receptors were taken from a human donor in good health; the cells came from an allogeneic mixed lymphocyte reaction.

The sample holds a few counts of this clone. The V and J genes are TRBV6-6 and TRBJ2-5; 7 bases are shared with TRBD2. Germline CDR1 reads MNHNY; CDR2 reads SVGAGI (reference sequence). V was pared by 8 bases and J by 5 bases, with 5 bases of the junction left unmatched. This CDR3 is built from 12 residues. The CDR3 DNA sequence: TGTGCCAGCTGGGGGGGAGCGGAGACCCAGTACTTC. This translates into CASWGGAETQYF.

V is TRBV4-1 and J is TRBJ2-5; D is possibly TRBD2 (5 bases). The germline V gene encodes CDR1 MGHRA and CDR2 YSYEKL. This CDR3 spans 14 amino acids. The germline V and J ends were trimmed by 0 bases and 10 bases, with 15 bases remaining between them. The CDR3: CASSQDRGGWLQYF. In nucleotides, the CDR3 is TGCGCCAGCAGCCAAGATCGGGGTGGATGGCTCCAGTACTTC.

The rearrangement joins TRBV29-1 to TRBJ1-2; D is ambiguous. The ends were cut back, 7 bases at V and 4 bases at J, with 10 bases in the middle. Germline CDR1 reads SQVTM; CDR2 reads ANQGSEA. The CDR3 totals 11 residues. As DNA, the CDR3 is TGCAGCGATTTCACGGGCTATGGCTACACCTTC. Its protein is CSDFTGYGYTF. Using reference TRBV29-1 and TRBJ1-2 for the parts outside the CDR3, the full variable domain is SAVISQKPSRDICQRGTSLTIQCQVDSQVTMMFWYRQQPGQSLTLIATANQGSEATYESGFVIDKFPISRPNLTFSTLTVSNMSPEDSSIYLCSDFTGYGYTFGSGTRLTVV.

This clone was observed a handful of times. V usage is TRBV7-9 and J usage is TRBJ1-2, with D uncertain. Germline loops: CDR1 SEHNR, CDR2 FQNEAQ (reference sequence). The ends were cut back, 4 bases at V and 2 bases at J, with 17 bases in the middle. This CDR3 is 16 amino acids long. CDR3 sequence: CASSYTTDFLNYGYTF. As DNA, the CDR3 is TGTGCCAGCAGCTACACAACAGATTTTTTAAACTATGGCTACACCTTC.

This clone was counted between two and nine times. The V and J genes are TRBV6-5 and TRBJ1-1; D gene unclear. The V gene lost 0 bases and the J gene lost 1 base, with 9 bases spanning the gap. The CDR3 is 15 amino acids. Germline V gene lookup returns CDR1 MNHEY and CDR2 SVGAGI. CDR3 sequence reads: CASSYSLGSNTEAFF. In nucleotides, the CDR3 is TGTGCCAGCAGTTACTCCCTAGGCTCGAACACTGAAGCTTTCTTT.

The sample holds a few counts of this clone. The chain has TRBV7-7 and TRBJ2-2; tentatively, D is TRBD1 or TRBD2 (6 bases each). The CDR3 extends over 17 amino acids. Germline V CDR1 and CDR2: SSHAT, FNYEAQ (reference sequence). V dropped 4 bases and J dropped 4 bases, with 19 bases sitting between them. The CDR3 DNA follows: TGTGCCAGCAGCTCCGCCTTAACGGGGGCGACCACCGGGGAGCTGTTTTTT. This sequence encodes CASSSALTGATTGELFF. The full variable domain, its missing parts supplied by reference TRBV7-7 and TRBJ2-2, is GAGVSQSPRYKVTKRGQDVTLRCDPISSHATLYWYQQALGQGPEFLTYFNYEAQPDKSGLPSDRFSAERPEGSISTLTIQRTEQRDSAMYRCASSSALTGATTGELFFGEGSRLTVL.

CDR3: CASSFTSGARGGYTF. The DNA of the CDR3 is TGTGCCAGCAGCTTTACGTCCGGGGCGCGTGGAGGCTACACCTTC. V gene TRBV5-6 combines with J gene TRBJ1-2; possible D gene TRBD1, 5 bases. V lost 2 bases to trimming and J lost 8 bases, with 19 bases between them. Germline V CDR1 and CDR2: SGHDT, YYEEEE. The CDR3 sequence is 15 residues long.

This chain connects TRBV27 to TRBJ1-2; perhaps TRBD1 as D (6 bases). CDR3 size: 15 residues. V lost 4 bases and J 2 bases, leaving 14 bases between the germline ends. Per the germline V gene, CDR1 is MNHEY and CDR2 is SMNVEV (reference sequence). In DNA, the CDR3 is TGTGCCAGCAGTTCTCCGTCGACAGGCAACTATGGCTACACCTTC. Translating it yields CASSSPSTGNYGYTF.

This clone showed up just a few times. The chain is built from TRBV4-1 and TRBJ2-3; the match to TRBD2 covers 7 bases. Losses at the gene ends were 4 bases for V and 11 bases for J; bases not matched to a gene: 12. The CDR3 is made up of 14 amino acids. CDR1 and CDR2 (germline): MGHRA, YSYEKL. The CDR3 region has the DNA TGCGCCAGCAGCCCGACCGGCGCGGAGCGGGGGCAGTATTTT. Translating gives CASSPTGAERGQYF.

This clone counts as medium-sized. The chain carries TRBV4-3 and TRBJ2-2; perhaps TRBD2 as D (5 bases). The CDR3 length is 15 residues. Trimming removed 5 bases from V and 0 bases from J, with 10 bases in between. The germline gives CDR1 LGHNA, CDR2 YSLEER. CDR3 DNA: TGCGCCAGCAGCGCGGAGGCAGCGAACACCGGGGAGCTGTTTTTT. This codes for CASSAEAANTGELFF.

The chain links TRBV30 to TRBJ1-4; D is undetermined. CDR3 length: 14 residues. Trimming left V 0 bases short and J 5 bases short, with 10 bases between. The V gene's germline CDR1 is GTSNPN and CDR2 SVGIG (reference sequence). CDR3 coding DNA: TGTGCCTGGAGTGTAGAAGCGTCGAATGAAAAACTGTTTTTT. Its protein is CAWSVEASNEKLFF.

The chain links TRBV29-1 to TRBJ1-1, with a possible D match to TRBD1 (5 bases). Between the trimmed V and J ends, which lost 8 bases and 10 bases, there was a span of 23 bases. The CDR3 runs to 13 residues. Germline lookup yields CDR1 SQVTM and CDR2 ANQGSEA. CDR3 sequence: CSFQGFGTPGAFF. The CDR3 coding sequence is TGCAGCTTCCAGGGTTTTGGGACCCCTGGAGCTTTCTTT.

V usage is TRBV4-1 and J usage is TRBJ2-1; a weak D match, TRBD2 (6 bases). Germline CDR1 MGHRA, CDR2 YSYEKL. V dropped 2 bases and J dropped 4 bases, with 12 bases sitting between them. The CDR3 is 15 residues long. The CDR3 DNA sequence: TGCGCCAGCAGCCAACCTGGAGGGGTTTACAATGAGCAGTTCTTC. Amino acids: CASSQPGGVYNEQFF.

This clone was seen a few times. The chain carries TRBV5-4 and TRBJ2-3; no firm D call. The CDR3 has 13 residues. Germline CDR1 SGHNT, CDR2 YYREEE (reference sequence). V lost 2 bases, J lost 0 bases, and 4 bases lay in between. The CDR3 reads CASSLDSTDTQYF. In nucleotides, the CDR3 is TGTGCCAGCAGCTTAGACAGCACAGATACGCAGTATTTT.

This clone is judged medium-sized. The junction does not match germline at one end; this may be a read error. The V call is TRBV6-5, the J call TRBJ2-7, with a weak D call TRBD2 (6 bases). The CDR3 has 13 residues. Germline loops: CDR1 MNHEY, CDR2 SVGAGI. CDR3 DNA sequence: TGTGCCATCAGTCCGGGGGTTGGGTACGAGCAGTACTTC. Its translation is CAISPGVGYEQYF.

Within the sample, this clone is medium-sized (0.01 to 0.1%). At one boundary the junction diverges from the germline segment, which might be a read error. The rearrangement joins TRBV19 to TRBJ2-5, with TRBD1 as a possible D gene (6 bases). CDR1 LNHDA and CDR2 SQIVND come from the germline V gene (reference sequence). This CDR3 comprises 15 residues. CDR3: CASSVWVGHQESQYF. In DNA form, the CDR3 reads TGTGCCAGTAGTGTTTGGGTGGGACACCAAGAGAGCCAGTACTTC.

The chain combines TRBV9 with TRBJ2-5, with TRBD2 identical over 10 bases. This CDR3 is 15 amino acids long. CDR1 SGDLS and CDR2 YYNGEE come from the germline V gene. Losses at the gene ends were 3 bases for V and 5 bases for J; bases not matched to a gene: 7. CDR3 amino acids: CASSEGSGGGETQYF. The CDR3 nucleotides are TGTGCCAGCAGCGAGGGGAGCGGGGGGGGCGAGACCCAGTACTTC.

The chain combines TRBV11-3 with TRBJ1-4, with TRBD1 matching over 7 bases. The CDR3 has 17 amino acids. Germline V gives CDR1 SGHNT, CDR2 YENEEA. V shed 6 bases, J shed 0 bases, and the junction held 10 bases outside the gene matches. The CDR3 here is CASRNRDSASTNEKLFF. Written as DNA, the CDR3 is TGTGCCAGCAGAAACCGGGACAGTGCCTCAACTAATGAAAAACTGTTTTTT.

Only a few counts were recorded for this clone. V is TRBV5-4 and J is TRBJ2-1, with a possible D match to TRBD2 (7 bases). Germline assignment: CDR1 SGHNT and CDR2 YYREEE (reference sequence). This CDR3 comprises 15 residues. V lost 3 bases, J lost 2 bases, and 12 bases lay in between. CDR3: CASSWGGGTYNEQFF. As DNA, the CDR3 is TGTGCCAGCAGCTGGGGAGGGGGGACCTACAATGAGCAGTTCTTC. Filled out from reference TRBV5-4 and TRBJ2-1, the complete variable domain reads ETGVTQSPTHLIKTRGQQVTLRCSSQSGHNTVSWYQQALGQGPQFIFQYYREEENGRGNFPPRFSGLQFPNYSSELNVNALELDDSALYLCASSWGGGTYNEQFFGPGTRLTVL.

The chain couples TRBV2 to TRBJ1-2; D is unclear. Trimming left V 5 bases short and J 4 bases short, with 11 bases between. CDR1 is SNHLY, CDR2 FYNNEI, per germline. The CDR3 spans 13 residues. CDR3 sequence reads: CASSFGPTYGYTF. The CDR3 DNA is TGTGCCAGCAGTTTCGGCCCTACCTATGGCTACACCTTC.

By sample fraction, this clone is medium-sized. The J gene is TRBJ2-7, the V gene TRBV6-1; perhaps TRBD2 as D (6 bases). The CDR3 covers 14 residues. Trimming stripped 5 bases from V and 0 bases from J, with 11 bases between. CDR1 is MNHNS and CDR2 is SASEGT in the germline V gene. In DNA form, the CDR3 reads TGTGCCAGCAGTCCGGGGGAGAGCTCCTACGAGCAGTACTTC. Its protein is CASSPGESSYEQYF.

The chain uses TRBV5-1 and TRBJ2-3, with 13 bases identical to TRBD2. Trimming took 4 bases from V and 3 from J; bases not matched to a gene: 17. Per the germline V gene, CDR1 is SGHRS and CDR2 is YFSETQ. This CDR3 region has 20 residues. The CDR3 loop reads CASSGTSGGALISSTDTQYF. The CDR3 DNA sequence: TGCGCCAGCAGCGGTACTAGCGGGGGGGCTTTAATTTCGAGTACAGATACGCAGTATTTT.

This clone was seen only a few times. CDR3 DNA sequence: TGTGCCAGCAGTGACTCGGACATGACTGAAGCTTTCTTT. This codes for CASSDSDMTEAFF. The rearrangement uses TRBV6-4 and TRBJ1-1; D is possibly TRBD1 (5 bases). Germline CDR1 reads MRHNA; CDR2 reads SNTAGT. The V end was cut by 0 bases, the J end by 5 bases, with 7 bases between. The CDR3 loop spans 13 amino acids.

Within the sample, this clone is medium-sized. The chain is built from TRBV6-5 and TRBJ1-4; D unresolved. The CDR3 is 13 residues long. Deletions cut 6 bases from V and 10 bases from J, with 15 bases between. Germline loops: CDR1 MNHEY, CDR2 SVGAGI. CDR3 sequence (DNA): TGTGCCAGCAGCCTCGGGATGTCTGCAAAACTGTTTTTT. Translating it yields CASSLGMSAKLFF.

This clone was seen more than once but under ten times. This chain connects TRBV28 to TRBJ2-1; D is ambiguous. The CDR3 consists of 14 residues. Germline V gives CDR1 MDHEN, CDR2 SYDVKM. With 6 bases removed from V and 0 bases from J, the gap between germline ends came to 9 bases. The CDR3 DNA sequence: TGTGCCAGCAGCGGACCCAGCTCCTACAATGAGCAGTTCTTC. Amino acid sequence: CASSGPSSYNEQFF.

By share, this clone counts as medium-sized (0.01 to 0.1%). The chain carries TRBV29-1 and TRBJ2-7; 8 bases are a match to TRBD1. The V and J ends lost 3 bases and 4 bases, in that order; junction bases with no gene match: 2. CDR3 length: 12 residues. Looked up from germline, CDR1 is SQVTM and CDR2 is ANQGSEA. CDR3: CSVEDRAYEQYF. In DNA, the CDR3 is TGCAGCGTTGAGGACAGGGCGTACGAGCAGTACTTC.

This clone rates as medium-sized. The chain uses TRBV4-1 and TRBJ1-2; D perhaps matches TRBD1 (6 bases). The CDR3 contains 15 residues. Per germline, CDR1 MGHRA and CDR2 YSYEKL. Trimming stripped 0 bases from V and 7 bases from J, with 15 bases between. This CDR3 reads CASSQDSKGGSGYTF. DNA for the CDR3: TGCGCCAGCAGCCAAGACTCCAAGGGGGGTAGTGGCTACACCTTC.

This chain links TRBV6-9 with TRBJ1-2; the match to TRBD1 covers 12 bases. The CDR3 contains 13 residues. Looked up from germline, CDR1 is MNHGY and CDR2 is SVAAGI. J gave up 8 bases and V 11 bases, and 9 bases lay outside the gene matches. CDR3 DNA: TGTGCCCGAAGGGACAGGGGGCCCCGGGGCTACACCTTC. This sequence encodes CARRDRGPRGYTF.

The V call is TRBV27, the J call TRBJ2-3, with D possibly matching TRBD1 (5 bases). The CDR3 extends over 17 amino acids. V shed 3 bases and J shed 1 base, with 17 bases lying between them. Germline CDR1 is MNHEY and CDR2 is SMNVEV (reference sequence). The CDR3 sequence: CASSFWGTRLGTDTQYF. The CDR3 nucleotides are TGTGCCAGCAGTTTCTGGGGCACGCGCTTAGGCACAGATACGCAGTATTTT.